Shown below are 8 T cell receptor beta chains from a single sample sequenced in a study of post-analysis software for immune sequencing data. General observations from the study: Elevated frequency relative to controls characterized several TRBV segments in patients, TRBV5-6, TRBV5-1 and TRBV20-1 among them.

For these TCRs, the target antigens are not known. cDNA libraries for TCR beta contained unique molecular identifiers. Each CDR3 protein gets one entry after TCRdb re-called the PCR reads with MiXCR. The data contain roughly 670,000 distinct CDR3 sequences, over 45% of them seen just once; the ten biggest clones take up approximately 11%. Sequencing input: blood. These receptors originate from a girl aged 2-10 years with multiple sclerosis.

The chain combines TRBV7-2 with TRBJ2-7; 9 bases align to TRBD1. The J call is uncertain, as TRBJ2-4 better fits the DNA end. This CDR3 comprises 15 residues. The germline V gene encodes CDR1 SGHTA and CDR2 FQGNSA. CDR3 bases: TGTGCCAGCAGCTTACTGGACAGGGGATTAGACATTCAGTACTTC. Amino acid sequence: CASSLLDRGLDIQYF.

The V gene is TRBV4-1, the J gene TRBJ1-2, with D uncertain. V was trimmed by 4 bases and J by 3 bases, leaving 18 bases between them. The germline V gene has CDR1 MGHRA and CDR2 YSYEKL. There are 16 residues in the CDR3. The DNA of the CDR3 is TGCGCCAGCAGCCTTGCTCCGCCCCGGCAAGACTATGGCTACACCTTC. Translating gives CASSLAPPRQDYGYTF.

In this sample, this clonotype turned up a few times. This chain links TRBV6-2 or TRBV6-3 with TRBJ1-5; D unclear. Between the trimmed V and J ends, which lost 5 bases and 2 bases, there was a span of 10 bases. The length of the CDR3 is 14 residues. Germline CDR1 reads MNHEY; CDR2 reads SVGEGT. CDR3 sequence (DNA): TGTGCCAGCAGTCCAACTATGGGCAATCAGCCCCAGCATTTT. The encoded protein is CASSPTMGNQPQHF.

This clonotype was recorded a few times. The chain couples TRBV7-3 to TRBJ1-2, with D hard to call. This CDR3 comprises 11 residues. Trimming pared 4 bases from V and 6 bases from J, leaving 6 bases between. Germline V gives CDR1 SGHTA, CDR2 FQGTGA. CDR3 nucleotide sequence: TGTGCCAGCAGCTCAGGACATGGCTACACCTTC. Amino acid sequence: CASSSGHGYTF.

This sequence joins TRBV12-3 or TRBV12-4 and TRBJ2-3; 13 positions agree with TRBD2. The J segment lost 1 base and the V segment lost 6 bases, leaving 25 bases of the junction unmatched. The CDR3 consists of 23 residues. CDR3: CASRGLAGAPTVNSDGGTDTQYF. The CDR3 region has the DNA TGTGCCAGCAGAGGACTAGCGGGGGCCCCCACGGTGAATAGTGACGGGGGCACAGATACGCAGTATTTT.

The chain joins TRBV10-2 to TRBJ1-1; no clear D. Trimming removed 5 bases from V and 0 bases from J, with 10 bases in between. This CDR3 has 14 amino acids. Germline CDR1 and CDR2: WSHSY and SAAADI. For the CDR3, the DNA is TGCGCCAGCAGTTCCAACAGTGTGAACACTGAAGCTTTCTTT. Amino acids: CASSSNSVNTEAFF.

In DNA form, the CDR3 reads TGCGCCAGCAGGTCTAGATGGGGCACTGAAGCTTTCTTT. Protein: CASRSRWGTEAFF. This chain connects TRBV5-1 to TRBJ1-1, with D unclear. The V gene lost 5 bases and the J gene lost 4 bases, with 12 bases spanning the gap. The CDR3 covers 13 residues. CDR1 is SGHRS, CDR2 YFSETQ, per germline.

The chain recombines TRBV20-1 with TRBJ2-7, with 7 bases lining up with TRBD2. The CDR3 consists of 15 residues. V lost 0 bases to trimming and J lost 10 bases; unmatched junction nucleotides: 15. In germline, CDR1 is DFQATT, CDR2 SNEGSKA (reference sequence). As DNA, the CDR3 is TGCAGTGCTAGAGAGGGGGGGGGATGGGGAGGAGCCCAGTACTTC. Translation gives CSAREGGGWGGAQYF.